The next 2 T cell receptor beta chains were all read from a single sample in a study of CD8 T cells in Susac syndrome. A quantity of roughly 0.5 to 1 ug RNA underwent reverse transcription using random hexamers. One entry per CDR3 protein, called by TCRdb with MiXCR from the immunoSEQ multiplex PCR reads. The sample records approximately 190,000 distinct CDR3 sequences, 85% to 95% being singletons. Sequencing input: CD4+ T cells from PBMCs. The receptors shown here come from a human donor in good health.

The chain joins TRBV6-1 to TRBJ2-2; unclear D gene. The V gene's germline CDR1 is MNHNS and CDR2 SASEGT. The CDR3 is 18 amino acids. Trimming shortened V by 6 bases and J by 6 bases, and 26 bases separated the two germline ends. The CDR3 spells CASSPPSPGPLQAGELFF. In nucleotides, the CDR3 is TGTGCCAGCAGCCCCCCCTCTCCGGGTCCACTCCAGGCCGGGGAGCTGTTTTTT.

The chain carries TRBV30 and TRBJ1-2; the D is unclear. Germline CDR1 GTSNPN, CDR2 SVGIG (reference sequence). Trimming stripped 0 bases from V and 1 base from J, with 3 bases between. The CDR3 runs 12 residues. The DNA for the CDR3 is TGTGCCTGGAGTGTGGTTAACTATGGCTACACCTTC. Amino acids: CAWSVVNYGYTF.